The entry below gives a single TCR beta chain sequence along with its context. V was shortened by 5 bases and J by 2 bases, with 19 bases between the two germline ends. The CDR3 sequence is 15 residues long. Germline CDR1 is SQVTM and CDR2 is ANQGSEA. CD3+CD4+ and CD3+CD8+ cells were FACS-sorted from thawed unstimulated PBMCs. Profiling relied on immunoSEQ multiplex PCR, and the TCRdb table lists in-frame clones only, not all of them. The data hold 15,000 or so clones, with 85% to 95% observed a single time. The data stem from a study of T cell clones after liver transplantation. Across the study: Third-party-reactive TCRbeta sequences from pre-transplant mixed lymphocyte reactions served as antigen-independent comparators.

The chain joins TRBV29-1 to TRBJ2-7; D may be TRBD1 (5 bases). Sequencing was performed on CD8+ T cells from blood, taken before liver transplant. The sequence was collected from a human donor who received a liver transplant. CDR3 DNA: TGCAGCGTTCTGGTCCCAGGGCCCACAACCTACGAGCAGTACTTC. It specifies CSVLVPGPTTYEQYF.